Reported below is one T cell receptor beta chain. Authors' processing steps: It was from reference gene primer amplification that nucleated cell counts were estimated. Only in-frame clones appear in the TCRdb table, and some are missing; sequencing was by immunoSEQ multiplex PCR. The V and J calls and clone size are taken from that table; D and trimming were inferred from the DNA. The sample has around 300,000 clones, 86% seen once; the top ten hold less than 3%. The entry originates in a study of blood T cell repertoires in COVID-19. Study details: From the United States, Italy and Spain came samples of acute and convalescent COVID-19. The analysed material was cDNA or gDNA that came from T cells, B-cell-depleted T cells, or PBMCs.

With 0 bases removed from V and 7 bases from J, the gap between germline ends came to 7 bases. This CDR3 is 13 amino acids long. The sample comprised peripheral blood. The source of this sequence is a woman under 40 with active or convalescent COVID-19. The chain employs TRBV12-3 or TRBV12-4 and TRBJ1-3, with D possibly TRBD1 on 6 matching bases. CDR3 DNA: TGTGCCAGCAGTTTAGCGGGGGCCAACACCATATATTTT. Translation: CASSLAGANTIYF.